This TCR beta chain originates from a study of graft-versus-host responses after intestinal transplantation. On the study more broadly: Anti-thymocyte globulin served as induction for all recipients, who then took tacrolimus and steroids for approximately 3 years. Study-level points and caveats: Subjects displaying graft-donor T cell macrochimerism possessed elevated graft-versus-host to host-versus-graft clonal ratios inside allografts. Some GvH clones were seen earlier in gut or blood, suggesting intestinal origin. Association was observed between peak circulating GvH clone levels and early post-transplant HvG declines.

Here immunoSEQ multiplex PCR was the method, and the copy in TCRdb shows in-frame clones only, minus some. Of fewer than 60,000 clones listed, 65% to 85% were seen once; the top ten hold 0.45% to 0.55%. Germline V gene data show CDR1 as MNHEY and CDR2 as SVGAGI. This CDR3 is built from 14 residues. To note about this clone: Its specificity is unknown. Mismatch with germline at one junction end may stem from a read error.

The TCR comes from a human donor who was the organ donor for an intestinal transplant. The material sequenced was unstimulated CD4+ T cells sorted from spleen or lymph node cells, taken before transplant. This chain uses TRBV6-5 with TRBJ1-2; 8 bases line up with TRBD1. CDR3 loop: CASSYRMGLDRAFF. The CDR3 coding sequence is TGTGCCAGCAGTTACAGAATGGGGCTGGACAGGGCATTCTTC.